The 20 T cell receptor beta chains below were found in one sample sequenced in a study of blood T cell repertoires in COVID-19. Repertoires were generated with immunoSEQ multiplex PCR, while TCRdb's copy carries only in-frame clones and drops some. The table includes roughly 250,000 clones, more than 80% detected once. Sequencing was done on a sample of PBMCs or T cells enriched from blood (not recorded which). These receptors originate from a man in his fifties or sixties who had been exposed to COVID-19.

This clone was found once. This chain joins TRBV11-3 and TRBJ2-3, with no clear D. The CDR3 loop spans 14 amino acids. Trimming shortened V by 1 base and J by 0 bases, and 5 bases separated the two germline ends. Germline loops: CDR1 SGHNT, CDR2 YENEEA. The CDR3 loop is CASSLAVSTDTQYF. CDR3 in DNA: TGTGCCAGCAGCTTAGCTGTGAGCACAGATACGCAGTATTTT.

The chain carries TRBV19 and TRBJ1-2, with D uncertain. Germline lookup yields CDR1 LNHDA and CDR2 SQIVND (reference sequence). Trimming pared 3 bases from V and 2 bases from J, leaving 7 bases between. This CDR3 comprises 13 residues. Here the CDR3 reads CASSMGKNYGYTF. In nucleotides, the CDR3 is TGTGCCAGTAGTATGGGCAAAAACTATGGCTACACCTTC.

The chain has TRBV6-5 and TRBJ2-1; 10 bases are a match to TRBD2. Trimming at V came to 5 bases and at J to 5 bases, leaving 3 bases not matched to a gene. In germline, CDR1 is MNHEY, CDR2 SVGAGI. The CDR3 contains 14 residues. In DNA, the CDR3 is TGTGCCAGCAGTCGACTAGCGGGTGACAATGAGCAGTTCTTC. It yields the protein CASSRLAGDNEQFF.

This clone was found a few times. The chain employs TRBV11-2 and TRBJ1-2; D ambiguous. The germline CDR1 and CDR2 sequences are SGHAT and FQNNGV. The CDR3 contains 13 residues. Trimming shortened V by 0 bases and J by 7 bases, and 9 bases separated the two germline ends. Here the CDR3 reads CASSLDRAAGYTF. CDR3 bases: TGTGCCAGCAGCTTAGATCGAGCGGCTGGCTACACCTTC.

DNA for the CDR3: TGTGCCAGCAGTCCTCGGCCCGAGGGAAAACTGTTTTTT. Encoded protein: CASSPRPEGKLFF. The V gene is TRBV27, the J gene TRBJ1-4, with unresolved D. CDR3 length equals 13 residues. CDR1 MNHEY and CDR2 SMNVEV come from the germline V gene (reference sequence). With 5 bases removed from V and 10 bases from J, the gap between germline ends came to 14 bases.

This chain links TRBV5-4 with TRBJ1-2; a possible D gene is TRBD1 (5 bases). There are 13 residues in the CDR3. Germline CDR1 and CDR2: SGHNT and YYREEE (reference sequence). V was cut by 4 bases and J by 5 bases, with 12 bases left in between. This chain's CDR3 is CASSVDRKYGYTF. The CDR3 DNA is TGTGCCAGCAGCGTAGACAGAAAATATGGCTACACCTTC. The complete variable domain, with remaining parts taken from reference TRBV5-4 and TRBJ1-2, reads ETGVTQSPTHLIKTRGQQVTLRCSSQSGHNTVSWYQQALGQGPQFIFQYYREEENGRGNFPPRFSGLQFPNYSSELNVNALELDDSALYLCASSVDRKYGYTFGSGTRLTVV.

The chain recombines TRBV2 with TRBJ2-3; TRBD2 matches 9 bases. The trim removed 5 bases at V and 2 bases at J, leaving 5 bases unmatched. The CDR3 sequence is 15 residues long. Per the germline V gene, CDR1 is SNHLY and CDR2 is FYNNEI. The CDR3 bases are TGTGCCAGCAGTTCCCTAGCGGGATACACAGATACGCAGTATTTT. Translated: CASSSLAGYTDTQYF.

This chain uses TRBV4-2 with TRBJ2-7; D is perhaps TRBD2 (6 bases). Germline V gene sequence: CDR1 LGHNA, CDR2 YNFKEQ. With 2 bases removed from V and 7 bases from J, the gap between germline ends came to 15 bases. CDR3 length: 14 amino acids. The CDR3 sequence is CASSQRDSLGEQYF. The CDR3 region has the DNA TGTGCCAGCAGCCAACGGGACTCCCTGGGGGAGCAGTACTTC.

The sample holds one count of this clone. The DNA for the CDR3 is TGTGCCACCAGCGTGGGGGGGATCGGGCACTATGGCTACACCTTC. Protein: CATSVGGIGHYGYTF. The chain carries TRBV15 and TRBJ1-2; a possible D gene is TRBD1 (5 bases). Looked up from germline, CDR1 is LNHNV and CDR2 is YYDKDF (reference sequence). The CDR3 is 15 residues long. V shed 5 bases and J shed 3 bases, with 16 bases lying between them.

Of note for this clone: Different DNA sequences within this sample yield the same CDR3. This rearrangement joins TRBV7-3 to TRBJ2-3; 9 bases are shared with TRBD2. Germline values: CDR1 SGHTA, CDR2 FQGTGA. V lost 5 bases to trimming and J lost 0 bases; unmatched junction nucleotides: 3. The CDR3 runs to 15 residues. CDR3 in DNA: TGTGCCAGCAGCCGTAGCGGGGGTAGCACAGATACGCAGTATTTT. Protein: CASSRSGGSTDTQYF.

This clone showed up just once. The V and J genes are TRBV29-1 and TRBJ2-3, with 8 bases identical to TRBD2. The germline gives CDR1 SQVTM, CDR2 ANQGSEA. This CDR3 is 17 amino acids long. V lost 1 base to trimming and J lost 4 bases; unmatched junction nucleotides: 13. The chain's CDR3 is CSVEVGAGVIYADTQYF. CDR3 DNA sequence: TGCAGCGTTGAAGTGGGAGCGGGAGTTATATATGCAGATACGCAGTATTTT.

This chain connects TRBV6-6 to TRBJ1-3; D gene unclear. CDR1 MNHNY and CDR2 SVGAGI come from the germline V gene (reference sequence). CDR3 length: 17 residues. The V end lost 5 bases, the J end lost 6 bases, and 23 bases lay between the germline ends. The CDR3 region has the DNA TGTGCCAGCAGTCTTAATCCCAGAAATTTCCCAGAAAACACCATATATTTT. This gives the protein CASSLNPRNFPENTIYF.

The chain is built from TRBV20-1 and TRBJ1-2; D remains unclear. The V gene lost 3 bases and the J gene lost 8 bases, with 13 bases spanning the gap. The CDR3 consists of 12 residues. Germline V gene data show CDR1 as DFQATT and CDR2 as SNEGSKA (reference sequence). The CDR3 sequence: CSASSGSGGYTF. The CDR3 DNA follows: TGCAGTGCTAGTTCGGGCAGCGGGGGCTACACCTTC.

The rearrangement uses TRBV19 and TRBJ2-3, with TRBD2 matching over 12 bases. V gave up 5 bases and J gave up 6 bases; unmatched junction bases: 3. This CDR3 contains 14 residues. Germline CDR1 reads LNHDA; CDR2 reads SQIVND (reference sequence). The CDR3 nucleotides read TGTGCCAGTAGTGCGGGACTAGCGGGCGATACGCAGTATTTT. Its protein is CASSAGLAGDTQYF.

This clone was detected a few times. This chain uses TRBV11-1 with TRBJ2-1; TRBD1 agrees at 7 bases. The CDR3 is 13 residues long. The V segment lost 5 bases and the J segment 8 bases; nucleotides outside the gene matches: 6. Germline CDR1 and CDR2: SGHAT and FQDESV (reference sequence). Here the CDR3 DNA reads TGTGCCAGCAGCATGACAGGGTCGGATGAGCAGTTCTTC. Its protein is CASSMTGSDEQFF.

The V and J genes are TRBV6-1 and TRBJ1-6; D may be TRBD1 (6 bases). Germline CDR1 reads MNHNS; CDR2 reads SASEGT. V was shortened by 1 base and J by 10 bases, with 17 bases between the two germline ends. The CDR3 totals 16 residues. This chain's CDR3 is CASSEVPGTSQSPLHF. The CDR3 bases are TGTGCCAGCAGTGAAGTCCCAGGGACATCCCAATCACCCCTCCACTTT.

V gene TRBV6-5 combines with J gene TRBJ2-1, with 11 bases that match TRBD1. J was trimmed by 4 bases and V by 6 bases; bases with no gene match: 5. Per germline, CDR1 MNHEY and CDR2 SVGAGI. The CDR3 covers 15 residues. The CDR3 DNA reads TGTGCCAGCAGCCAGGACAGGGGGCTGTACAATGAGCAGTTCTTC. Its protein is CASSQDRGLYNEQFF.

The V gene is TRBV18, the J gene TRBJ2-3; 9 positions match TRBD1. CDR1 KGHSH and CDR2 LQKENI come from the germline V gene. The J segment lost 3 bases and the V segment lost 5 bases, leaving 6 bases of the junction unmatched. The CDR3 runs 15 residues. DNA for the CDR3: TGTGCCAGCTCATCAACAGGGGGCGAAACAGATACGCAGTATTTT. Its translation: CASSSTGGETDTQYF.

The chain is built from TRBV5-1 and TRBJ1-2; the D gene is possibly TRBD1 (6 bases). The CDR3 consists of 12 residues. V gave up 4 bases and J gave up 5 bases, with 9 bases separating them. CDR1 and CDR2 (germline): SGHRS, YFSETQ. DNA of the CDR3: TGCGCCAGCAGCAAGGACAGTTATGGCTACACCTTC. Translating it yields CASSKDSYGYTF.

This chain uses TRBV27 with TRBJ1-2; possible D gene TRBD1, 6 bases. Trimming took 5 bases from V and 1 from J, leaving 11 bases between them. Per germline, CDR1 MNHEY and CDR2 SMNVEV (reference sequence). The CDR3 covers 14 residues. The CDR3 coding sequence is TGTGCCAGCAGTCGAGAAGGGGGTAACTATGGCTACACCTTC. It yields the protein CASSREGGNYGYTF.